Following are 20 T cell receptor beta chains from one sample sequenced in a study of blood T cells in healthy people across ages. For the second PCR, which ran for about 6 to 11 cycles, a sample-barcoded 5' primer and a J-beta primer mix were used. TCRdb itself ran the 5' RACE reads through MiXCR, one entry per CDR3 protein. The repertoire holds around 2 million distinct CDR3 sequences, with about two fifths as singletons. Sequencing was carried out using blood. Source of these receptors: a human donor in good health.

This CDR3 is CASSTDMPNYGYTF. Here the CDR3 DNA reads TGTGCCAGCAGTACGGACATGCCGAACTATGGCTACACCTTC. The chain employs TRBV2 and TRBJ1-2, with D maybe TRBD1 (5 bases). CDR1 is SNHLY, CDR2 FYNNEI, per germline. CDR3 length equals 14 residues. V was pared by 5 bases and J by 2 bases, with 12 bases between.

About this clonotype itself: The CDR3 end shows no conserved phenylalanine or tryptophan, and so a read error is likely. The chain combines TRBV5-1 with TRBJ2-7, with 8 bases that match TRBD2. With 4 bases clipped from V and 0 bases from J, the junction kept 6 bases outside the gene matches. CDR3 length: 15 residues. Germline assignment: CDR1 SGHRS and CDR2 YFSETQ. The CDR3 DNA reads TGCGCCAGCAGCCCGGACGGGGGGGCCTCCTACGAGCAGTACTAC. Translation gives CASSPDGGASYEQYY.

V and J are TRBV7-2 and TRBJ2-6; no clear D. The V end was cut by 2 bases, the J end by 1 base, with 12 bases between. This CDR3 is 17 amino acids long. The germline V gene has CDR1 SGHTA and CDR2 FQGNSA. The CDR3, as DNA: TGTGCCAGCAGCTTAAATAATTTGGGATCTGGGGCCAACGTCCTGACTTTC. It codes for CASSLNNLGSGANVLTF.

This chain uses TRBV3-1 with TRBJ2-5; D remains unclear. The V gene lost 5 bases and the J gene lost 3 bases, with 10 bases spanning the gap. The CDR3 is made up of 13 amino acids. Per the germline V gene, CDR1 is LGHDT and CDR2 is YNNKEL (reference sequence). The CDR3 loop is CASSAVLKETQYF. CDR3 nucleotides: TGTGCCAGCAGCGCAGTGCTTAAAGAGACCCAGTACTTC.

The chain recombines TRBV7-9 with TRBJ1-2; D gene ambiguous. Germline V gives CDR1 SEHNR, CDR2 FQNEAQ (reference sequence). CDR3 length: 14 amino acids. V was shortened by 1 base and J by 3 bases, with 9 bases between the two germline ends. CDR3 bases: TGTGCCAGCAGCTTAGATTTGCTCGACTATGGCTACACCTTC. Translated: CASSLDLLDYGYTF.

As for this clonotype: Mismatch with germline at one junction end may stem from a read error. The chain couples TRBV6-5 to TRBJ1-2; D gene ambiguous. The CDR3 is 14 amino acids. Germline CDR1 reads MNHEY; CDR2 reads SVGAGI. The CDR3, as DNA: TGTGCCAGCAGTAGGAGGGCCAGAAACTATGACTACACCTTC. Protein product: CASSRRARNYDYTF.

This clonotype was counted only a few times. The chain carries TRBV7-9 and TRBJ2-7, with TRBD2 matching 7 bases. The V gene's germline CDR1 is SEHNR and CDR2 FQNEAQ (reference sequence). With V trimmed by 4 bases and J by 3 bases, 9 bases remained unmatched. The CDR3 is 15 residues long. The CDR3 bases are TGTGCCAGCAGCTCCGGGGCTAGCGGCGACTACGAGCAGTACTTC. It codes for CASSSGASGDYEQYF.

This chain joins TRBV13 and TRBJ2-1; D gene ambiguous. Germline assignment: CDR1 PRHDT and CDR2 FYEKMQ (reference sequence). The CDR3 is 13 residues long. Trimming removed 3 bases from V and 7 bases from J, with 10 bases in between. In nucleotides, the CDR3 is TGTGCCAGCAGCTTCGGTTGGCCGAATGAGCAGTTCTTC. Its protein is CASSFGWPNEQFF.

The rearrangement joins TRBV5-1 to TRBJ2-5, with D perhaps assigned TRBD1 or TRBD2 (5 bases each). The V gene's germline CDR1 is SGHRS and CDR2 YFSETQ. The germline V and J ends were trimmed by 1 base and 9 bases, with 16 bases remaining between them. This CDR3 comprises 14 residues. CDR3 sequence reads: CASSLTGRTVSQYF. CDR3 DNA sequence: TGCGCCAGCAGCTTGACGGGACGGACCGTGTCCCAGTACTTC.

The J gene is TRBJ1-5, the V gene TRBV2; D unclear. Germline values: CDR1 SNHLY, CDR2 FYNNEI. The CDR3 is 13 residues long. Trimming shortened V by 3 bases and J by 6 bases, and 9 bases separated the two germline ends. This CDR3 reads CASSETSCQPQHF. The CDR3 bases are TGTGCCAGCAGTGAGACTTCCTGTCAGCCCCAGCATTTT.

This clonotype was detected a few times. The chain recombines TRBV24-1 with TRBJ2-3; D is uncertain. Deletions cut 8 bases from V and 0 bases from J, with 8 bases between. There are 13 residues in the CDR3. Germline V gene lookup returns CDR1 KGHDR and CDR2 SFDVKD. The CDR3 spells CATIGSSTDTQYF. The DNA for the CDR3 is TGTGCCACCATTGGAAGTAGCACAGATACGCAGTATTTT.

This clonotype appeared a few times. The CDR3 DNA sequence: TGCAGTGCTAGTCGTCCACAGGAGTCGGAGACCCAGTACTTC. Its translation is CSASRPQESETQYF. This rearrangement joins TRBV20-1 to TRBJ2-5, with D possibly matching TRBD1 (5 bases). This CDR3 comprises 14 residues. Germline V gives CDR1 DFQATT, CDR2 SNEGSKA (reference sequence). With 3 bases removed from V and 5 bases from J, the gap between germline ends came to 16 bases.

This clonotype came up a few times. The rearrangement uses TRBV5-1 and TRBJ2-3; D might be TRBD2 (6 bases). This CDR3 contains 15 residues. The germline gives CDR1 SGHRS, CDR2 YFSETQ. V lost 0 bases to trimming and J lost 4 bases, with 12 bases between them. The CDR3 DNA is TGCGCCAGCAGCTTGGAACCGGGGGTGGCAGATACGCAGTATTTT. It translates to CASSLEPGVADTQYF.

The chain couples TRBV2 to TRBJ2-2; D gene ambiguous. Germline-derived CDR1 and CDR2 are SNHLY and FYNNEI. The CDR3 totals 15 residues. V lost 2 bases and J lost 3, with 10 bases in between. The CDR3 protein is CASSELMGYTGELFF. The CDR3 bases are TGTGCCAGCAGTGAATTAATGGGGTACACCGGGGAGCTGTTTTTT.

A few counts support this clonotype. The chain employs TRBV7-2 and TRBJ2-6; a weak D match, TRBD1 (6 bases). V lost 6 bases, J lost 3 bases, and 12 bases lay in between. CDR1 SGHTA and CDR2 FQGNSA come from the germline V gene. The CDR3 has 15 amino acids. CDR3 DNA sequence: TGTGCCAGCAGATGGGACATCTATGGGGCCAACGTCCTGACTTTC. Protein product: CASRWDIYGANVLTF.

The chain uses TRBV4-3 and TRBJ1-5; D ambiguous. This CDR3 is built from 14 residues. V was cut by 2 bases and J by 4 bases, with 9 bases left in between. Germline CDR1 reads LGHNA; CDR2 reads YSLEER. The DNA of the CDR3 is TGCGCCAGCAGCCAATATTTGGCAAATCAGCCCCAGCATTTT. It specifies CASSQYLANQPQHF.

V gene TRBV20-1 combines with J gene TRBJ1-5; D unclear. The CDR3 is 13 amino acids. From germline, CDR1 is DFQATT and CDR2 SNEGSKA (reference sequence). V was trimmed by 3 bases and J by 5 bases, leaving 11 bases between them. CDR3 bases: TGCAGTGCTAGTGGGCTGAACTATCAGCCCCAGCATTTT. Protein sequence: CSASGLNYQPQHF.

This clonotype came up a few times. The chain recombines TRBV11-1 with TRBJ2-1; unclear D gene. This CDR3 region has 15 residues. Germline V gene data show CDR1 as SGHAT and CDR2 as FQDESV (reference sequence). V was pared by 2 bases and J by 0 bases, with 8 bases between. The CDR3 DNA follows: TGTGCCAGCAGCTTAATCCAGGCCTCCTACAATGAGCAGTTCTTC. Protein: CASSLIQASYNEQFF.

In DNA form, the CDR3 reads TGCGCCAGCAGCCAAGATAGTCGACTAGCGACAGATACGCAGTATTTT. Translated: CASSQDSRLATDTQYF. The rearrangement joins TRBV4-1 to TRBJ2-3; 8 bases align to TRBD2. The CDR3 consists of 16 residues. The junction had 5 bases not matched to a gene; V was cut back by 0 bases and J by 3 bases. The germline gives CDR1 MGHRA, CDR2 YSYEKL.

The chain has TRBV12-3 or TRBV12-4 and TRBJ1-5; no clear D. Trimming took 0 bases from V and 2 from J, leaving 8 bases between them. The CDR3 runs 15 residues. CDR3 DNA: TGTGCCAGCAGTTTAGCGGTTTTCCGCAATCAGCCCCAGCATTTT. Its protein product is CASSLAVFRNQPQHF.